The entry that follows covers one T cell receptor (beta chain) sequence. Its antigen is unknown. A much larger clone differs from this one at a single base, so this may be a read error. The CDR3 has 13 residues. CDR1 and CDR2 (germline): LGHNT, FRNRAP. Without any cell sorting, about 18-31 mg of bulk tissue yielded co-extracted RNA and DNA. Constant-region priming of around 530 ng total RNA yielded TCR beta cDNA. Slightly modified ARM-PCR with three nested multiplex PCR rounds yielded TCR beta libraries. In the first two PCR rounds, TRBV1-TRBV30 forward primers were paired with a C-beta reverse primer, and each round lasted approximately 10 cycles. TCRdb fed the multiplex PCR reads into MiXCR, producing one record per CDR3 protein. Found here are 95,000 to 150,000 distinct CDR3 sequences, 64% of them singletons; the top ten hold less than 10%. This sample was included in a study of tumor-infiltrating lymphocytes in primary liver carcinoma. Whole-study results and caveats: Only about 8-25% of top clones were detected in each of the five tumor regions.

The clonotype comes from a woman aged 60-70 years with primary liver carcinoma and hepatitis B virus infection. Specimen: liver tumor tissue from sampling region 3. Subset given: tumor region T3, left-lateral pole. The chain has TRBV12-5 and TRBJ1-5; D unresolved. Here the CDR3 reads CASGLTLDQPQQF. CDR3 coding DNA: TGTGCTAGTGGTTTGACCCTGGATCAGCCCCAGCAATTT.